The 16 T cell receptor beta chains listed next were all sequenced from one sample in a study of T cells in Graves' hyperthyroidism and ophthalmopathy (dated 2019 in TCRdb). The library was made by multiplex PCR. Sequencing used an Illumina HiSeq 2000. Amplification of TCR beta CDR3 regions was carried out from RNA transcripts. The first round of RT-PCR for the TCR CDR3 was performed with the HTBI primer set and the Qiagen OneStep RT-PCR kit. The public reads were run again by TCRdb, first through fastp at Q25 and then through MiXCR, and only productive beta chains were kept. Rows are unified per CDR3 protein, each entry keeping the most common DNA and genes. Here the sample has about 540,000 distinct CDR3 sequences; around 42% occur a single time. Roughly 8.2% of the sample belongs to the ten largest clones. The specimen sequenced was peripheral blood or thyroid tissue (not recorded which). Every receptor here comes from a woman between 18 and 30 years old with Graves' hyperthyroidism. Donor details come from another sample of the same person, matched by shared clones.

V gene TRBV24-1 combines with J gene TRBJ1-1; TRBD1 is a possible D gene (6 bases). The CDR3 is 18 residues long. Trimming shortened V by 3 bases and J by 1 base, and 20 bases separated the two germline ends. From germline, CDR1 is KGHDR and CDR2 SFDVKD. The CDR3 sequence: CATSDGEARGGKNTEAFF. The DNA of the CDR3 is TGTGCCACCAGTGATGGGGAGGCGCGGGGGGGCAAGAACACTGAAGCTTTCTTT.

With regard to this clonotype: An end of the junction does not agree with germline; a read error may underlie this. This chain connects TRBV10-3 to TRBJ1-2; no definite D call. Germline V gives CDR1 ENHRY, CDR2 SYGVKD. This CDR3 has 16 residues. CDR3 residues: CASSYSGSTFLWGYTF. The CDR3 DNA follows: TGTGCCAGCAGTTACTCGGGTTCGACCTTTTTATGGGGCTACACCTTC.

In this sample, this clonotype turned up a few times. CDR3: CASSQAAGGGETQYF. CDR3 DNA: TGTGCCAGCAGCCAAGCGGCGGGAGGGGGAGAGACCCAGTACTTC. The chain combines TRBV7-8 with TRBJ2-5, with 9 bases matching TRBD2. Germline CDR1 SGHVS, CDR2 FQNEAQ. Trimming took 5 bases from V and 4 from J; bases not matched to a gene: 8. The CDR3 contains 15 residues. Complete variable domain (other parts from reference TRBV7-8 and TRBJ2-5): GAGVSQSPRYKVAKRGQDVALRCDPISGHVSLFWYQQALGQGPEFLTYFQNEAQLDKSGLPSDRFFAERPEGSVSTLKIQRTQQEDSAVYLCASSQAAGGGETQYFGPGTRLLVL.

This clonotype was seen ten or more times. The rearrangement uses TRBV7-2 and TRBJ1-1; no clear D gene. CDR1 is SGHTA, CDR2 FQGNSA, per germline. Deletions cut 2 bases from V and 4 bases from J, with 14 bases between. This CDR3 spans 15 amino acids. The chain's CDR3 is CASSLSPGPSTEAFF. CDR3 DNA sequence: TGTGCCAGCAGCTTATCTCCCGGACCCAGCACTGAAGCTTTCTTT. Supplemented by reference TRBV7-2 and TRBJ1-1, the full variable domain reads GAGVSQSPSNKVTEKGKDVELRCDPISGHTALYWYRQSLGQGLEFLIYFQGNSAPDKSGLPSDRFSAERTGGSVSTLTIQRTQQEDSAVYLCASSLSPGPSTEAFFGQGTRLTVV.

The sample holds many counts of this clonotype. The J gene is TRBJ1-4, the V gene TRBV15; TRBD1 matches at 7 bases. Germline CDR1 reads LNHNV; CDR2 reads YYDKDF (reference sequence). Trimming took 1 base from V and 5 from J; bases not matched to a gene: 4. The CDR3 totals 15 residues. The CDR3 loop is CATSRGQGRNEKLFF. CDR3 nucleotides: TGTGCCACCAGCAGAGGACAGGGACGAAATGAAAAACTGTTTTTT.

The chain joins TRBV29-1 to TRBJ1-2; the match to TRBD1 covers 10 bases. V was clipped by 6 bases and J by 7 bases; unmatched bases: 8. The CDR3 length is 13 residues. Looked up from germline, CDR1 is SQVTM and CDR2 is ANQGSEA. CDR3 in DNA: TGCAGCGTGCGGGAGGGACAGGGGATTGGCTACACCTTC. It encodes CSVREGQGIGYTF.

For this clonotype: The junction departs from the called germline gene at one end, perhaps through a read error. The chain has TRBV5-5 and TRBJ1-6; D uncertain. Germline-derived CDR1 and CDR2 are SGHKS and YYEKEE (reference sequence). The CDR3 consists of 13 residues. The CDR3 loop reads CASSQGNNSPLHF. The CDR3 bases are TGCGCCAGCAGCCAAGGGAATAATTCACCCCTCCACTTT.

In regard to this clonotype: The junction departs from germline at one end; a sequencing error may be responsible. V is TRBV10-3 and J is TRBJ1-2, with TRBD1 as a possible D gene (5 bases). CDR1 and CDR2 (germline): ENHRY, SYGVKD. The CDR3 spans 12 residues. The CDR3 protein is CAIKGPNYGCTF. The CDR3 DNA is TGTGCCATCAAGGGACCGAACTATGGCTGCACCTTC.

The chain is built from TRBV29-1 and TRBJ2-5, with D hard to call. The CDR3 has 11 amino acids. V was pared by 4 bases and J by 5 bases, with 8 bases between. In germline, CDR1 is SQVTM, CDR2 ANQGSEA. CDR3 sequence: CSVVRRETQYF. As DNA, the CDR3 is TGCAGCGTTGTTAGGCGGGAGACCCAGTACTTC.

This clonotype came up many times. J is TRBJ2-7 and V is TRBV7-2; D possibly uses TRBD1 or TRBD2 (5 bases each). Trimming shortened V by 6 bases and J by 5 bases, and 14 bases separated the two germline ends. There are 13 residues in the CDR3. Germline loops: CDR1 SGHTA, CDR2 FQGNSA. This CDR3 reads CASSLGTGDEQYF. CDR3 bases: TGTGCCAGCAGTCTGGGGACGGGCGACGAGCAGTACTTC.

The chain couples TRBV7-8 to TRBJ1-2; D is possibly TRBD1 (5 bases). Trimming shortened V by 6 bases and J by 14 bases, and 13 bases separated the two germline ends. CDR1 SGHVS and CDR2 FQNEAQ come from the germline V gene. The length of the CDR3 is 10 residues. For the CDR3, the DNA is TGTGCCAGCAGGCCGAGGGGTGAGACCTTC. It encodes CASRPRGETF.

This clonotype was picked up a small number of times. The rearrangement links TRBV12-5 to TRBJ2-7; D perhaps matches TRBD1 (6 bases). Trimming cost V 5 bases and J 3 bases, with 8 bases left between them. The CDR3 totals 12 residues. Germline-derived CDR1 and CDR2 are LGHNT and FRNRAP. CDR3 loop: CASGKDSYEQYF. The CDR3 nucleotides are TGTGCTAGTGGTAAGGACAGCTACGAGCAGTACTTC.

This clonotype was observed a handful of times. The chain has TRBV7-4 and TRBJ2-3; perhaps TRBD2 as D (5 bases). Germline V gene lookup returns CDR1 SGHVT and CDR2 SQSDAQ. The CDR3 runs to 15 residues. Trimming pared 3 bases from V and 4 bases from J, leaving 14 bases between. The CDR3 spells CASSLVLATADTQYF. CDR3 DNA sequence: TGTGCCAGCAGCTTGGTCTTAGCGACGGCAGATACGCAGTATTTT. Combining the CDR3 with reference TRBV7-4 and TRBJ2-3 gives the whole variable domain GAGVSQSPRYKVAKRGRDVALRCDSISGHVTLYWYRQTLGQGSEVLTYSQSDAQRDKSGRPSGRFSAERPERSVSTLKIQRTEQGDSAVYLCASSLVLATADTQYFGPGTRLTVL.

The table lists this clonotype with many counts. The chain uses TRBV7-9 and TRBJ2-5; D is unclear. V was trimmed by 4 bases and J by 1 base, leaving 4 bases between them. The CDR3 is 12 amino acids. The germline gives CDR1 SEHNR, CDR2 FQNEAQ (reference sequence). The CDR3 DNA sequence: TGTGCCAGCAGCTCCCTCCAAGAGACCCAGTACTTC. This codes for CASSSLQETQYF.

This clonotype was seen only a few times. The rearrangement joins TRBV7-3 to TRBJ1-6, with D hard to call. There are 15 residues in the CDR3. The V end was cut by 5 bases, the J end by 8 bases, with 16 bases between. CDR1 SGHTA and CDR2 FQGTGA come from the germline V gene. The CDR3 is CASSQRPSLHSPLHF. The CDR3 coding sequence is TGTGCCAGCAGCCAACGACCTAGCCTTCATTCACCCCTCCACTTT.

This clonotype was counted only a few times. Here the CDR3 DNA reads TGTGCCAGCAGTGTTAGTGGACAGGGCTTCAACTATGGCTACACCTTC. Its protein product is CASSVSGQGFNYGYTF. This chain uses TRBV2 with TRBJ1-2; TRBD1 matches 8 bases. Trimming cost V 4 bases and J 2 bases; bases outside gene matches: 9. This CDR3 is 16 amino acids long. Germline CDR1 reads SNHLY; CDR2 reads FYNNEI.